Shown below are 14 T cell receptor beta chains from a single sample sequenced in a study of cytomegalovirus exposure and HLA in healthy donors. The method was immunoSEQ multiplex PCR; TCRdb's version includes in-frame clones alone and lacks a portion of them. The top ten clones hold 1.2% of a sample with about 330,000 clones, about 85% of them seen once. What was sequenced was PBMCs. Receptors originate from a young woman in good health and CMV-seropositive.

The count of this clone is one. The chain carries TRBV28 and TRBJ2-7, with unresolved D. V lost 5 bases and J 5 bases, leaving 19 bases between the germline ends. This CDR3 has 15 residues. Per germline, CDR1 MDHEN and CDR2 SYDVKM. In DNA, the CDR3 is TGTGCCAGCAGTCCGCCCACATCAACTTTTCACGAGCAGTACTTC. Translation: CASSPPTSTFHEQYF.

The chain recombines TRBV7-2 with TRBJ2-1; tentatively, D is TRBD1 or TRBD2 (5 bases each). CDR3 length: 14 amino acids. Germline assignment: CDR1 SGHTA and CDR2 FQGNSA. V lost 5 bases to trimming and J lost 7 bases, with 15 bases between them. CDR3 residues: CASSPPGTQNEQFF. The CDR3 nucleotides read TGTGCCAGCAGCCCTCCCGGGACGCAGAATGAGCAGTTCTTC.

The gene calls are TRBV6-4 and TRBJ2-1; no clear D gene. Trimming took 3 bases from V and 8 from J, leaving 14 bases between them. The CDR3 totals 14 residues. In germline, CDR1 is MRHNA, CDR2 SNTAGT. In DNA form, the CDR3 reads TGTGCCAGCAGTGAGGACCGCACCGTCCATGAGCAGTTCTTC. As protein: CASSEDRTVHEQFF.

This clone was seen just once. This rearrangement joins TRBV30 to TRBJ2-3; D is unresolved. The germline gives CDR1 GTSNPN, CDR2 SVGIG (reference sequence). With 0 bases removed from V and 4 bases from J, the gap between germline ends came to 2 bases. CDR3 length: 11 residues. Here the CDR3 DNA reads TGTGCCTGGAGTGTACCAGATACGCAGTATTTT. Residues: CAWSVPDTQYF.

The V gene is TRBV27, the J gene TRBJ2-3, with 11 bases lining up with TRBD2. The CDR3 length is 14 residues. Germline CDR1 and CDR2: MNHEY and SMNVEV (reference sequence). Losses at the gene ends were 5 bases for V and 8 bases for J; bases not matched to a gene: 6. The CDR3 region has the DNA TGTGCCAGCAGTCTCCTCGGACTAGCGGGTACGCAGTATTTT. This translates into CASSLLGLAGTQYF.

This clone was found a few times. The V and J genes are TRBV6-5 and TRBJ2-7, with D maybe TRBD2 (6 bases). This CDR3 has 14 amino acids. Between the trimmed V and J ends, which lost 2 bases and 5 bases, there was a span of 13 bases. Per germline, CDR1 MNHEY and CDR2 SVGAGI. DNA for the CDR3: TGTGCCAGCAGTTACACGCGGGAACTAAACGAGCAGTACTTC. Encoded protein: CASSYTRELNEQYF.

The V gene is TRBV19, the J gene TRBJ2-2; D is uncertain. There are 11 residues in the CDR3. Germline V gene sequence: CDR1 LNHDA, CDR2 SQIVND (reference sequence). The germline V and J ends were trimmed by 5 bases and 6 bases, with 4 bases remaining between them. The CDR3 region is CASSLPGELFF. In DNA form, the CDR3 reads TGTGCCAGTAGTTTGCCCGGGGAGCTGTTTTTT. Looking up the rest from reference TRBV19 and TRBJ2-2 gives the full variable domain: DGGITQSPKYLFRKEGQNVTLSCEQNLNHDAMYWYRQDPGQGLRLIYYSQIVNDFQKGDIAEGYSVSREKKESFPLTVTSAQKNPTAFYLCASSLPGELFFGEGSRLTVL.

This chain uses TRBV14 with TRBJ2-7, with 11 bases lining up with TRBD2. The trim removed 4 bases at V and 2 bases at J, leaving 4 bases unmatched. The CDR3 runs to 15 residues. The germline CDR1 and CDR2 sequences are SGHDN and FVKESK. CDR3: CASSLTSGRTYEQYF. CDR3 DNA: TGTGCCAGCAGCCTCACTAGCGGGAGAACCTACGAGCAGTACTTC.

V and J are TRBV18 and TRBJ2-7; D is possibly TRBD1 (5 bases). Trimming took off 3 bases at V and 3 bases at J, with 12 bases between the two ends. The germline V gene has CDR1 KGHSH and CDR2 LQKENI. The CDR3 consists of 14 residues. The CDR3 loop reads CASSPPGSGYEQYF. The CDR3 coding sequence is TGTGCCAGCTCACCGCCAGGGTCAGGCTACGAGCAGTACTTC.

V and J are TRBV29-1 and TRBJ2-3; possibly TRBD2 for D (6 bases). The CDR3 spans 14 residues. Per the germline V gene, CDR1 is SQVTM and CDR2 is ANQGSEA. V dropped 6 bases and J dropped 2 bases, with 15 bases sitting between them. The CDR3 DNA follows: TGCAGCGTACCGAAGGTAGCGGTCACAGATACGCAGTATTTT. This codes for CSVPKVAVTDTQYF.

This chain connects TRBV19 to TRBJ2-7; 9 positions agree with TRBD2. From germline, CDR1 is LNHDA and CDR2 SQIVND (reference sequence). Trimming cost V 5 bases and J 4 bases; bases outside gene matches: 6. This CDR3 contains 14 residues. CDR3 in amino acids: CASSSLAGKYEQYF. CDR3 coding DNA: TGTGCCAGTAGTTCGCTAGCGGGGAAGTACGAGCAGTACTTC.

J is TRBJ1-3 and V is TRBV5-1; D unresolved. Germline V gene lookup returns CDR1 SGHRS and CDR2 YFSETQ. The ends were cut back, 0 bases at V and 4 bases at J, with 17 bases in the middle. The CDR3 has 17 amino acids. CDR3 nucleotide sequence: TGCGCCAGCAGCTTGGAGGGCCCCCCATCTGGGGGAAACACCATATATTTT. Protein product: CASSLEGPPSGGNTIYF.

This rearrangement joins TRBV7-2 to TRBJ1-5; the D is unclear. V was cut by 1 base and J by 3 bases, with 7 bases left in between. The CDR3 is made up of 14 amino acids. The germline CDR1 and CDR2 sequences are SGHTA and FQGNSA. The CDR3: CASSLGRINQPQHF. The CDR3 DNA is TGTGCCAGCAGCTTAGGCAGGATCAATCAGCCCCAGCATTTT.

This chain uses TRBV7-9 with TRBJ2-3; TRBD1 or TRBD2 may be the D gene (5 bases each). Looked up from germline, CDR1 is SEHNR and CDR2 is FQNEAQ (reference sequence). CDR3 size: 14 residues. V was clipped by 5 bases and J by 6 bases, with 15 bases between them. This CDR3 is CASSGRGVGDTQYF. DNA for the CDR3: TGTGCCAGCAGCGGGAGAGGGGTTGGGGATACGCAGTATTTT.